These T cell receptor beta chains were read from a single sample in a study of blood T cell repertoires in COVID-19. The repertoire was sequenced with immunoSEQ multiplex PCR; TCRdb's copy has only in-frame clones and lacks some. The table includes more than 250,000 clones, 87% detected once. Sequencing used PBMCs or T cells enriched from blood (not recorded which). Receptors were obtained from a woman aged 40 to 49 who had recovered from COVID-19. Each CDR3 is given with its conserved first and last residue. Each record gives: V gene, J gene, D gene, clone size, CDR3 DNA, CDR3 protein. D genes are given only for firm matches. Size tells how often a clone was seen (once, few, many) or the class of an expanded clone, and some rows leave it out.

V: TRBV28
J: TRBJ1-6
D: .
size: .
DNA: TGTGCCAGCAGTTTATCAGGGGAGAGGTCCTATAATTCACCCCTCCACTTT
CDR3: CASSLSGERSYNSPLHF

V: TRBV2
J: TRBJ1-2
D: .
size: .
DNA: TGTGCCAGCAGTGAAGAGGGGTATGGCTACACCTTC
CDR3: CASSEEGYGYTF

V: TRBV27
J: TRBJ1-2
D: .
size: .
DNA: TGTGCCAGCAGCCCACGGGGGTTAGACTATGGCTACACCTTC
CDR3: CASSPRGLDYGYTF

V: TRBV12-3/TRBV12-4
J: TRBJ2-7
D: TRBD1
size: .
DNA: TGTGCCAGCAGCCCCGGGACAGGCGGCGAGCAGTACTTC
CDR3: CASSPGTGGEQYF

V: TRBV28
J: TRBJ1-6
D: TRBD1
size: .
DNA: TGTGCCAGCAGGGGACAGGTTAATTCACCCCTCCACTTT
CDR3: CASRGQVNSPLHF

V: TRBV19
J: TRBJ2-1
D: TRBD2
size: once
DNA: TGTGCCAGTAGTATACCCAGCGGGGGGTACAATGAGCAGTTCTTC
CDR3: CASSIPSGGYNEQFF

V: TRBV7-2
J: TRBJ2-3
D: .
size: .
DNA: TGTGCCAGCAGACAGGGACTAATCGGATCTGATACGCAGTATTTT
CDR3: CASRQGLIGSDTQYF

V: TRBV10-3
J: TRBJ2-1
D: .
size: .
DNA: TGTGCCATCAGTGCGCCGGGTGGTGGCAATGAGCAGTTCTTC
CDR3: CAISAPGGGNEQFF

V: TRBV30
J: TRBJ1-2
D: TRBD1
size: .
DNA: TGTGCCTGGACCTCCGGACAGGGTCAGGGCTACACCTTC
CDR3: CAWTSGQGQGYTF

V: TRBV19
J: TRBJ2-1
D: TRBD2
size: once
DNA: TGTGCCGCCTCCCGGGGGGGCCTTGACAATGAGCAGTTCTTC
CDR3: CAASRGGLDNEQFF

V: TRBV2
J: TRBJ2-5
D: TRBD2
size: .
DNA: TGTGCCAGCAGATCCGGGGGGTTGGAGACCCAGTACTTC
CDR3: CASRSGGLETQYF

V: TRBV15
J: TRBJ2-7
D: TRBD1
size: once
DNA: TGTGCCACCAGAAGAGGGGGCGCGGACCTGATTAACTACGAGCAGTACTTC
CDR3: CATRRGGADLINYEQYF

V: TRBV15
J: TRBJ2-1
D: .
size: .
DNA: TGTGCCACCAGCAGAGCTGCAGGGAACCCCAATGAGCAGTTCTTC
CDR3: CATSRAAGNPNEQFF

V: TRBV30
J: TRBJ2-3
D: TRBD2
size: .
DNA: TGTGCCTGGAGTTCGGTAGCGGGAAGGGGGGATACGCAGTATTTT
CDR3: CAWSSVAGRGDTQYF

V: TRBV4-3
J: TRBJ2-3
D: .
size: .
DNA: TGCGCCAGCTCCATAGGGAGATCGGGTAATACGCAGTATTTT
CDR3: CASSIGRSGNTQYF

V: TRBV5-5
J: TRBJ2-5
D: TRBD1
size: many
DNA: TGTGCCAGCAGCCATACAGGGGGCCGTGGGACCCAGTACTTC
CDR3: CASSHTGGRGTQYF

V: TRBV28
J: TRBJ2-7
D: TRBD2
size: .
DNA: TGTGCCAGCAGTCCGCCCCTTGGGGCGGGAGACTCTTACGAGCAGTACTTC
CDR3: CASSPPLGAGDSYEQYF

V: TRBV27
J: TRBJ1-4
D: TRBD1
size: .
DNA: TGTGCCAGCAGTCCAGGACAGGCTAATGAAAAACTGTTTTTT
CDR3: CASSPGQANEKLFF

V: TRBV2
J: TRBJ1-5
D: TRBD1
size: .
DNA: TGTGCCAGCAACAGGGGATACAATCAGCCCCAGCATTTT
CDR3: CASNRGYNQPQHF

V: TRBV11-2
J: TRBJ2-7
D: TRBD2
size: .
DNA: TGTGCCAGCAGCTTAGCGGCTAGCGGGACCTACGAGCAGTACTTC
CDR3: CASSLAASGTYEQYF

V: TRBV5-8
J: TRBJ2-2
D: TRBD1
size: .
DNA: TGTGCCAGCAGCTTGGGGACAGGGGTCACCGGGGAGCTGTTTTTT
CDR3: CASSLGTGVTGELFF

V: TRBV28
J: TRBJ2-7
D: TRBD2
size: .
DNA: TGTGCCAGCAGCAGACTAGCTGTCGAGCAGTACTTC
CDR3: CASSRLAVEQYF

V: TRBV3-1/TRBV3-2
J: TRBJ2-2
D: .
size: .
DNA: TGTGCCAGCAGCCAAGGAGGAGGGTCTAGCGGGGAGCTGTTTTTT
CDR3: CASSQGGGSSGELFF

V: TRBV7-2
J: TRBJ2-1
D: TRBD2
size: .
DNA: TGTGCCAGCACCGGGACTAGCGGGAGCGGCGAGCAGTTCTTC
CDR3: CASTGTSGSGEQFF

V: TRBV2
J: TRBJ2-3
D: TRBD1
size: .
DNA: TGTGCCAGTACCAGGGACAGGGGATCCACAGATACGCAGTATTTT
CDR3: CASTRDRGSTDTQYF

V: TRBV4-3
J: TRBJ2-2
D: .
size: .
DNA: TGCGCCAGCAGCCCATTCCGGTACACCGGGGAGCTGTTTTTT
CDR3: CASSPFRYTGELFF

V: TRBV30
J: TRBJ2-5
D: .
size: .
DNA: TGTGCCTTCTCTAGACAAGAGACCCAGTACTTC
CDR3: CAFSRQETQYF

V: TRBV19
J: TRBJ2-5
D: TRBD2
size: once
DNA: TGTGCCAGTACGAGCGGGAGGGCCGCAGGAGAGACCCAGTACTTC
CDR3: CASTSGRAAGETQYF

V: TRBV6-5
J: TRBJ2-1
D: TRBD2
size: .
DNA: TGTGCCAGCAGTTATAGGGACTATAGAGAGCAGTTCTTC
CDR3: CASSYRDYREQFF

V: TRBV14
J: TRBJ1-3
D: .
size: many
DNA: TGTGCCAGCAGCCAAGACCGGGTCTTCTCTGGAAACACCATATATTTT
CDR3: CASSQDRVFSGNTIYF

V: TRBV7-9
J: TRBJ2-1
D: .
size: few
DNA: TGTGCCAGCAGCCCCCAGGGCGGAGCCTGGGCGTCCTACAATGAGCAGTTCTTC
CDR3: CASSPQGGAWASYNEQFF

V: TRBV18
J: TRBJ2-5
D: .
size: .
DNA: TGTGCCAGCTCACCGGACAGACAAGAGACCCAGTACTTC
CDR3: CASSPDRQETQYF

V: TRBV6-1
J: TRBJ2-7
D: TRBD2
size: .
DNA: TGTGCCAGCAGTGAAGCTGCGGAGACTAGCGGGAACGAGCAGTACTTC
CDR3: CASSEAAETSGNEQYF

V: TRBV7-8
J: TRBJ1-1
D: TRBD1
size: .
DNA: TGTGCCAGCAGCTTAGGGGGACAGGTTATGAACACTGAAGCTTTCTTT
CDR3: CASSLGGQVMNTEAFF

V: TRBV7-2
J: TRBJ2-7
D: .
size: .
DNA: TGTGCCAGCAGCTTATCCCCAGGGTCGGCCTACGAGCAGTACTTC
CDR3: CASSLSPGSAYEQYF

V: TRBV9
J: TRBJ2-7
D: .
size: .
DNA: TGTGCCAGCAGCGTAGGATTCCAAGGGGGGCAGTACTTC
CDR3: CASSVGFQGGQYF

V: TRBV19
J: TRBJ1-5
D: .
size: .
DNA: TGTGCCAGTAGTCGCAGGACAGAATTGGGCAATCAGCCCCAGCATTTT
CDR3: CASSRRTELGNQPQHF

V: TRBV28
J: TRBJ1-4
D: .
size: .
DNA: TGTGCCAGCATGGGGGGGAGGAGTGAAAAACTGTTTTTT
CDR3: CASMGGRSEKLFF

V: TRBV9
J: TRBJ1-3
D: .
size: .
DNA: TGTGCCAGCAGCGAAAACACAAAACAGGGCTCTGGAAACACCATATATTTT
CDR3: CASSENTKQGSGNTIYF

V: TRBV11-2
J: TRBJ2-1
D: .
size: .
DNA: TGTGCCAGCAGCTTAGACCCCCCCCTCCTCCTTGAGGGGGTTACAGATGAGCAGTTCTTC
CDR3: CASSLDPPLLLEGVTDEQFF

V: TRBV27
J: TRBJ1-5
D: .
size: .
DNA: TGTGCCAGCAGTCCGACATGGGGCAATCAGCCCCAGCATTTT
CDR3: CASSPTWGNQPQHF

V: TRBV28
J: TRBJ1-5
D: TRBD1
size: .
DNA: TGTGCCAGCAACGTCGACAGGGGGACTCAGCCCCAGCATTTT
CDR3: CASNVDRGTQPQHF

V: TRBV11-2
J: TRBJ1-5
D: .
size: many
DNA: TGTGCCAGCAGCCTCGGGTACGGGCAGCCCCAGCATTTT
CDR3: CASSLGYGQPQHF

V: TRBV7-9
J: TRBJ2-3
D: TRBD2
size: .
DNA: TGTGCCAGCAGCTTAGGGGAGGGTACAGATACGCAGTATTTT
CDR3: CASSLGEGTDTQYF

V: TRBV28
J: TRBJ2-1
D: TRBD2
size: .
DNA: TGTGCCAGCATTAGCGGGGTGGCCAGTGAGCAGTTCTTC
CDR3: CASISGVASEQFF

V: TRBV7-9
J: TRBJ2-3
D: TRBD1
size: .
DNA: TGTGCCAGCAGCTCGACAGGGTCTAGCACAGATACGCAGTATTTT
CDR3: CASSSTGSSTDTQYF

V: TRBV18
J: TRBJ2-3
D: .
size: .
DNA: TGTGCCAGCTCACCTCTCCGGGGAGGCACAGATACGCAGTATTTT
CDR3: CASSPLRGGTDTQYF

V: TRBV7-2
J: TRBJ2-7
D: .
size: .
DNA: TGTGCCAGCAGCCCGAGGCAGGGGGGTGTGTACGAGCAGTACTTC
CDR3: CASSPRQGGVYEQYF

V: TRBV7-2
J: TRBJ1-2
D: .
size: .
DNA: TGTGCCAGCAGCTTTCCCGAGGTGTATGGCTACACCTTC
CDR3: CASSFPEVYGYTF

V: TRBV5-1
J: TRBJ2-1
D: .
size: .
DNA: TGCGCCAGCAAGGGACTCCCCAGAAAGAGCTCCTACAATGAGCAGTTCTTC
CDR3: CASKGLPRKSSYNEQFF

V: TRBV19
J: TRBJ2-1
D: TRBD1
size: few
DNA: TGTGCCAGTAGTGCTCGACAGGGCTGGACCTACAATGAGCAGTTCTTC
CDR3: CASSARQGWTYNEQFF

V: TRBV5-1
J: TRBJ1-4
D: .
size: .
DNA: TGCGCCAGCAGCTTGGGTACAACTAATGAAAAACTGTTTTTT
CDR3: CASSLGTTNEKLFF

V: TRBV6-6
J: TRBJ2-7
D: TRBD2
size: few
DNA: TGTGCCAGCACCCCTAGCGGGAGTAGCTCCTACGAGCAGTACTTC
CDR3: CASTPSGSSSYEQYF